A selection of T cell receptor beta chains follows, all from one sample in a study of response to subunit inactivated influenza vaccine. Each CDR3 protein is one row after TCRdb ran MiXCR on the RT-PCR reads. The sample lists around 570,000 distinct CDR3 sequences; 7.5% to 8.5% were seen once. Sequenced material: PBMCs from blood, taken around 25 months after vaccination. The receptors shown here come from a man between 50 and 75 years old who received an inactivated influenza vaccine. Each CDR3 is given with its conserved first and last residue.

>TRBV6-2/TRBV6-3
CASTQTNEAFF
>TRBV5-1
CASSLNRVLYEQYF
>TRBV5-1
CASSLGQGAAETQYF
>TRBV27
CASTPGGNNEQFF
>TRBV7-2
CASSLGQGRGYTF
>TRBV2
CASRVNRESAQHF
>TRBV10-3
CAISESDYGYNNEQFF
>TRBV4-2
CASSQELGWDQYF
>TRBV20-1
CSAYPGQSPEQYF
>TRBV2
CASSEYTSFGYTF
>TRBV4-3
CASSQEIGTGGFSGANVLTF
>TRBV4-3
CASSQEQGRPYF
>TRBV12-3/TRBV12-4
CASSLAAGGEYEQYF
>TRBV27
CASSLWSEPTSTDTQYF
>TRBV4-1
CASRPPRTNRLNTEAFF
>TRBV4-2
CASSPSAGGGYNEQFF
>TRBV30
CAWNGGGYNEQFF
>TRBV4-2
CASSQDRSGFSGANVLTF
>TRBV20-1
CSARDRRGSQPQHF
>TRBV7-2
CASSLALRTSGSHEQFF
>TRBV6-1
CASSAGRPSGNTIYF
>TRBV12-3/TRBV12-4
CASSWLGGQGADTQYF
>TRBV4-1
CASSQDGGLQETQYF
>TRBV5-5
CASSLVTTGTGVSGYTF
>TRBV20-1
CSARAGSMNTEAFF
>TRBV5-5
CASSLDPVTGGVPSRFF
>TRBV2
CASRDDSYEQYF
>TRBV5-1
CASSLTVGSNEKLFF
>TRBV10-3
CAISDDRGLNEQFF
>TRBV29-1
CSGGQVAGETQYF
>TRBV7-2
CASSLGRNNQPQHF
>TRBV28
CASSRQGRAEQYF
>TRBV18
CASSQQGASMGEQFF
>TRBV11-1
CASSARVTSGNNEQFF
>TRBV20-1
CSARQGAGGYTF
>TRBV5-1
CASSFRIAGAGKYF
>TRBV11-2
CASSLAQVFEQFF
>TRBV9
CASSVVGTEEETQYF
>TRBV5-1
CASSFPNGQGTGANVLTF
>TRBV4-2
CASSQDWPVTDTQYF
>TRBV15
CATSRDYGGNSYEQYF
>TRBV6-5
CASRYDRTVYGYTF
>TRBV15
CATSRDGGTAYEQYF
>TRBV2
CASSPGQGYKQYF
>TRBV4-2
CASSQEGRDSAPLHF
>TRBV7-2
CASSARQARYTEAFF
>TRBV12-3/TRBV12-4
CASSPGRADIQYF
>TRBV18
CASSPATAFLSTDTQYF
>TRBV7-8
CASSLGKAYEQYF
>TRBV6-1
CASSGSFGYEQYF